This entry concerns a single T cell receptor beta chain. The V and J ends lost 7 bases and 1 base, in that order; junction bases with no gene match: 2. In germline, CDR1 is SGDLS, CDR2 YYNGEE. The CDR3 sequence is 13 residues long. The data originate from a study of blood T cell repertoires in COVID-19. Study at large: The United States, Italy and Spain were the sources of the acute and convalescent COVID-19 samples. Sources were T cells, B-cell-depleted T cells, or PBMCs; the material itself was cDNA or gDNA.

TCRdb keeps only in-frame clones here, not all; method: immunoSEQ multiplex PCR. This sample carries more than 100,000 clones, around 90% of them seen once, and the ten largest clones take around 4%. Recruited during active infection, patients (from Seattle) were subsequently followed longitudinally. The genes are TRBV9 and TRBJ1-1; TRBD1 matches at 9 bases. The clonotype originates from a woman in her sixties or seventies with COVID-19, enrolled during active disease. The sample was peripheral blood. CDR3 sequence reads: CASEGQGNTEAFF. The CDR3 DNA reads TGTGCCAGCGAGGGACAGGGGAACACTGAAGCTTTCTTT.